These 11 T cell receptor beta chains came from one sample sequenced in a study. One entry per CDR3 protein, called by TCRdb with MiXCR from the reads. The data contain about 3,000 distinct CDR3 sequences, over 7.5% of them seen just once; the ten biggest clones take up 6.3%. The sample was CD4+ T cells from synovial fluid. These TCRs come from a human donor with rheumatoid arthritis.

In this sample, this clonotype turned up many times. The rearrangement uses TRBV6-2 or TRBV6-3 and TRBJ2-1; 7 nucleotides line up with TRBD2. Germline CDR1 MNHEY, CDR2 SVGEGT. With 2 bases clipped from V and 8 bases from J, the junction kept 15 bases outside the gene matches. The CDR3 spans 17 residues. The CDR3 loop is CASSYQFLVGGSYEQFF. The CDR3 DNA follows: TGTGCCAGCAGTTACCAATTTCTTGTGGGCGGGAGCTATGAGCAGTTCTTC.

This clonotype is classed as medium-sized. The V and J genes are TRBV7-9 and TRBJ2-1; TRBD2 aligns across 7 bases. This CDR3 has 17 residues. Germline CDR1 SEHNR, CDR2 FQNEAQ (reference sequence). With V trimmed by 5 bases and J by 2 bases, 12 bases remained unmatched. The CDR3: CASSLGVDGRAYNEQFF. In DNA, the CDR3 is TGTGCCAGCAGCCTGGGGGTTGATGGGAGGGCCTACAATGAGCAGTTCTTC.

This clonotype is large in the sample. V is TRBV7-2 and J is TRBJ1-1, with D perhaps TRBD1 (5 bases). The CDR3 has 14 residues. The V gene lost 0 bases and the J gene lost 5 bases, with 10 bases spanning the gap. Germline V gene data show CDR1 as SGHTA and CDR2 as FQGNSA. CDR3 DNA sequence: TGTGCCAGCAGCTTAGCGCAGGGATGGACTGAAGCTTTCTTT. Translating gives CASSLAQGWTEAFF.

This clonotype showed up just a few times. CDR3 residues: CSASPTAGDTEAFF. The CDR3 coding sequence is TGCAGTGCTAGCCCGACAGCGGGGGACACTGAAGCTTTCTTT. This chain uses TRBV20-1 with TRBJ1-1; D perhaps matches TRBD1 (5 bases). Trimming removed 3 bases at V and 3 bases at J, with 14 bases between. Germline loops: CDR1 DFQATT, CDR2 SNEGSKA (reference sequence). The CDR3 runs to 14 residues.

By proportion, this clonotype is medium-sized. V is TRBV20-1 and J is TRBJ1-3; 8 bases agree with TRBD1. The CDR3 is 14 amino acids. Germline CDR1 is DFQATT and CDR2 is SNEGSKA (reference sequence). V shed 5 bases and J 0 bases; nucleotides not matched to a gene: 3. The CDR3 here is CSADRGSSGNTIYF. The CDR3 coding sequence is TGCAGTGCTGACAGGGGAAGCTCTGGAAACACCATATATTTT.

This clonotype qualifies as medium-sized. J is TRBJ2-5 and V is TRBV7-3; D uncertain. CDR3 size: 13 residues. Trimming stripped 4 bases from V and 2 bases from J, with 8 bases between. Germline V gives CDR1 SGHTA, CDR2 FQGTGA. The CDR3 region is CASSYGPQETQYF. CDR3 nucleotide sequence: TGTGCCAGCAGCTATGGACCTCAAGAGACCCAGTACTTC.

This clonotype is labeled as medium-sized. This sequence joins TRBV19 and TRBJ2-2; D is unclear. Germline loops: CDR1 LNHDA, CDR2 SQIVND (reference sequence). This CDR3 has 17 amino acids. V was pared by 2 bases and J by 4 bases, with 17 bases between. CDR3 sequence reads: CASSIIQLVSGTGELFF. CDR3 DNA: TGTGCCAGTAGTATAATACAGCTTGTGAGTGGCACCGGGGAGCTGTTTTTT. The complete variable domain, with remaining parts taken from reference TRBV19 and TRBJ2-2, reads DGGITQSPKYLFRKEGQNVTLSCEQNLNHDAMYWYRQDPGQGLRLIYYSQIVNDFQKGDIAEGYSVSREKKESFPLTVTSAQKNPTAFYLCASSIIQLVSGTGELFFGEGSRLTVL.

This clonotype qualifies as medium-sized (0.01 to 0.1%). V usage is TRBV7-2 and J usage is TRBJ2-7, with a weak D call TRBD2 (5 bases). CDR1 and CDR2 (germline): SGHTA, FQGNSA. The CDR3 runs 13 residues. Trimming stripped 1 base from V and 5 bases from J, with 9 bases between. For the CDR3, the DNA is TGTGCCAGCAGCTTAGGAGGGATGAACGAGCAGTACTTC. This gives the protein CASSLGGMNEQYF.

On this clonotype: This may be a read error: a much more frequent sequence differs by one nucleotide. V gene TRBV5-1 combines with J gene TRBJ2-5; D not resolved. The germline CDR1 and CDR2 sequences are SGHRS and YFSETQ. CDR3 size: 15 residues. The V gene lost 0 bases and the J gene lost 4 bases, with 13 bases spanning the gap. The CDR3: CASSLGRIGPETQYF. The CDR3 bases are TGCGCCAGCAGCTTGGGCCGGATAGGCCCAGAGACCCAGTACTTC. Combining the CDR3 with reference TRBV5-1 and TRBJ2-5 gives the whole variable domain KAGVTQTPRYLIKTRGQQVTLSCSPISGHRSVSWYQQTPGQGLQFLFEYFSETQRNKGNFPGRFSGRQFSNSRSEMNVSTLELGDSALYLCASSLGRIGPETQYFGPGTRLLVL.

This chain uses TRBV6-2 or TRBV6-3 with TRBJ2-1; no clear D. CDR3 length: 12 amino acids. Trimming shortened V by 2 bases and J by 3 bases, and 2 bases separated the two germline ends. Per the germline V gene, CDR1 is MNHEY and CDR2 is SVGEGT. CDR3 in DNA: TGTGCCAGCAGTTACCTCTACAATGAGCAGTTCTTC. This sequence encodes CASSYLYNEQFF.

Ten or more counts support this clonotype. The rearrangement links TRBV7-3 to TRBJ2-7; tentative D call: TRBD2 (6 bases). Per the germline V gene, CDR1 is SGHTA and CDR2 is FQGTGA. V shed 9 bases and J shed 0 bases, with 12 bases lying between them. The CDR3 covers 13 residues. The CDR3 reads CASSDGSSYEQYF. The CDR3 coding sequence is TGTGCCAGTAGCGACGGGAGCTCCTACGAGCAGTACTTC.